The rows below give T cell receptor beta chains drawn from one sample of a study of blood T cell repertoires in COVID-19. TCRdb keeps only in-frame clones here, not all; method: immunoSEQ multiplex PCR. The table has over 50,000 clones, about nine tenths seen once. Specimen: peripheral blood. The source of these receptors is a man aged 80 or over with acute or convalescent COVID-19. Each CDR3 is given with its conserved first and last residue. A D gene is named only where the DNA matches it firmly. A row's size may be missing; if present it is once, few, many or a size class.

size: NA; D: NA; J: TRBJ2-2; V: TRBV5-1; length: 16; CDR3: CASSLDGQGNTGELFF; DNA: TGCGCCAGCAGCTTGGACGGGCAGGGGAACACCGGGGAGCTGTTTTTT
size: NA; D: NA; J: TRBJ2-3; V: TRBV5-1; length: 15; CDR3: CASSLVGGPTDTQYF; DNA: TGCGCCAGCAGCTTGGTCGGGGGACCCACAGATACGCAGTATTTT
size: NA; D: NA; J: TRBJ2-3; V: TRBV24-1; length: 16; CDR3: CATSDATGGGTDTQYF; DNA: TGTGCCACCAGTGATGCTACAGGGGGGGGCACAGATACGCAGTATTTT
size: few; D: NA; J: TRBJ1-3; V: TRBV10-3; length: 15; CDR3: CAISGELVSGNTIYF; DNA: TGTGCCATCAGCGGGGAGTTAGTCTCTGGAAACACCATATATTTT
size: NA; D: TRBD1; J: TRBJ1-1; V: TRBV18; length: 14; CDR3: CASSSDRLNTEAFF; DNA: TGTGCCAGCTCCTCGGACAGGCTGAACACTGAAGCTTTCTTT
size: NA; D: TRBD1; J: TRBJ2-3; V: TRBV9; length: 15; CDR3: CASSGDRPGTDTQYF; DNA: TGTGCCAGCAGCGGGGACAGACCTGGCACAGATACGCAGTATTTT
size: once; D: TRBD1; J: TRBJ2-3; V: TRBV19; length: 13; CDR3: CASATGHTDTQYF; DNA: TGTGCCAGTGCGACAGGGCACACAGATACGCAGTATTTT
size: NA; D: NA; J: TRBJ2-1; V: TRBV19; length: 17; CDR3: CASSKYSGESSYNEQFF; DNA: TGTGCCAGTAGCAAGTATTCGGGGGAGAGCTCCTACAATGAGCAGTTCTTC
size: NA; D: TRBD1; J: TRBJ2-7; V: TRBV18; length: 17; CDR3: CASSPGTSTGYLGEQYF; DNA: TGTGCCAGCTCACCAGGTACTTCGACAGGGTACCTAGGCGAGCAGTACTTC
size: NA; D: NA; J: TRBJ1-4; V: TRBV9; length: 19; CDR3: CASSVEDFNVDATNEKLFF; DNA: TGTGCCAGCAGCGTAGAGGACTTTAACGTGGACGCAACTAATGAAAAACTGTTTTTT
size: NA; D: TRBD2; J: TRBJ2-3; V: TRBV18; length: 15; CDR3: CASSLSRGGTDTQYF; DNA: TGTGCCAGCTCACTGTCCCGGGGGGGGACAGATACGCAGTATTTT
size: NA; D: NA; J: TRBJ1-6; V: TRBV2; length: 14; CDR3: CATEPGPSGSPLHF; DNA: TGTGCCACTGAGCCGGGACCCAGCGGGTCACCCCTCCACTTT
size: NA; D: TRBD1; J: TRBJ1-1; V: TRBV6-5; length: 14; CDR3: CASSPRGPGTEAFF; DNA: TGTGCCAGCAGTCCCAGGGGGCCAGGCACTGAAGCTTTCTTT
size: NA; D: TRBD2; J: TRBJ2-1; V: TRBV6-5; length: 15; CDR3: CASSLTSASYNEQFF; DNA: TGTGCCAGCAGTCTAACTAGCGCCTCCTACAATGAGCAGTTCTTC
size: NA; D: TRBD1; J: TRBJ1-6; V: TRBV5-1; length: 15; CDR3: CASSFQGAENSPLHF; DNA: TGCGCCAGCAGCTTTCAGGGGGCTGAAAATTCACCCCTCCACTTT
size: NA; D: TRBD2; J: TRBJ2-3; V: TRBV7-3; length: 15; CDR3: CASSSSGGAGDTQYF; DNA: TGTGCCAGCAGCTCAAGCGGGGGGGCCGGAGATACGCAGTATTTT
size: NA; D: TRBD2; J: TRBJ2-1; V: TRBV6-5; length: 15; CDR3: CASRALAGGHNEQFF; DNA: TGTGCCAGCAGGGCCCTAGCGGGGGGACACAATGAGCAGTTCTTC
size: NA; D: NA; J: TRBJ2-2; V: TRBV4-1; length: 15; CDR3: CASSLDRPNTGELFF; DNA: TGCGCCAGCAGCCTGGACAGACCTAACACCGGGGAGCTGTTTTTT
size: NA; D: NA; J: TRBJ2-3; V: TRBV6-5; length: 12; CDR3: CASSYTPDTQYF; DNA: TGTGCCAGCAGTTACACTCCAGATACGCAGTATTTT
size: NA; D: NA; J: TRBJ2-3; V: TRBV7-9; length: 13; CDR3: CASSATSPDTQYF; DNA: TGTGCCAGCAGCGCCACTAGCCCGGATACGCAGTATTTT
size: NA; D: NA; J: TRBJ2-3; V: TRBV11-3; length: 14; CDR3: CASSRGGSTDTQYF; DNA: TGTGCCAGCAGCAGGGGGGGGAGCACAGATACGCAGTATTTT
size: NA; D: NA; J: TRBJ2-5; V: TRBV6-2/TRBV6-3; length: 14; CDR3: CASSSGDSQETQYF; DNA: TGTGCCAGCAGTTCGGGCGACAGCCAAGAGACCCAGTACTTC
size: NA; D: NA; J: TRBJ1-5; V: TRBV29-1; length: 12; CDR3: CSVRYSNQPQHF; DNA: TGCAGCGTTCGGTACAGTAATCAGCCCCAGCATTTT
size: NA; D: TRBD1; J: TRBJ1-4; V: TRBV7-8; length: 14; CDR3: CASSPTGPNEKLFF; DNA: TGTGCCAGCAGCCCGACAGGGCCTAATGAAAAACTGTTTTTT
size: NA; D: NA; J: TRBJ1-1; V: TRBV3-1/TRBV3-2; length: 14; CDR3: CASSQGQLNTEAFF; DNA: TGTGCCAGCAGCCAAGGGCAGTTGAACACTGAAGCTTTCTTT
size: NA; D: TRBD1; J: TRBJ1-2; V: TRBV19; length: 15; CDR3: CASSMTSQGIYGYTF; DNA: TGTGCCAGTAGTATGACCTCACAGGGGATCTATGGCTACACCTTC
size: NA; D: NA; J: TRBJ1-4; V: TRBV24-1; length: 17; CDR3: CATYWSRGRVLNEKLFF; DNA: TGTGCCACCTATTGGTCCAGGGGAAGGGTATTAAATGAAAAACTGTTTTTT
size: NA; D: NA; J: TRBJ2-7; V: TRBV11-2; length: 13; CDR3: CASIRSGVGEQYF; DNA: TGTGCCAGCATTCGCTCAGGGGTCGGGGAGCAGTACTTC
size: NA; D: NA; J: TRBJ2-1; V: TRBV7-9; length: 17; CDR3: CASSSLGGLDRYNEQFF; DNA: TGTGCCAGCAGCTCCCTAGGCGGGCTAGACCGCTACAATGAGCAGTTCTTC
size: NA; D: TRBD1; J: TRBJ2-2; V: TRBV2; length: 14; CDR3: CASTAQGITGELFF; DNA: TGTGCCAGCACGGCACAGGGGATCACCGGGGAGCTGTTTTTT
size: NA; D: NA; J: TRBJ2-3; V: TRBV5-1; length: 17; CDR3: CASSPGELPRSTDTQYF; DNA: TGCGCCAGCAGCCCGGGGGAGCTCCCACGGAGCACAGATACGCAGTATTTT
size: NA; D: NA; J: TRBJ2-5; V: TRBV6-5; length: 14; CDR3: CASSYQGQQETQYF; DNA: TGTGCCAGCAGTTACCAGGGACAACAAGAGACCCAGTACTTC
size: NA; D: NA; J: TRBJ1-1; V: TRBV18; length: 13; CDR3: CASSPDSGAEAFF; DNA: TGTGCCAGCTCTCCGGACTCAGGGGCTGAAGCTTTCTTT
size: NA; D: TRBD1; J: TRBJ2-1; V: TRBV19; length: 17; CDR3: CASSLSRAGGSYNEQFF; DNA: TGTGCCAGTAGTTTAAGTCGGGCAGGGGGCTCCTACAATGAGCAGTTCTTC
size: once; D: NA; J: TRBJ1-1; V: TRBV7-2; length: 14; CDR3: CASSLGAGNTEAFF; DNA: TGTGCCAGCAGCTTAGGTGCAGGGAACACTGAAGCTTTCTTT
size: NA; D: NA; J: TRBJ2-7; V: TRBV6-2/TRBV6-3; length: 14; CDR3: CASSYSGGTGEQYF; DNA: TGTGCCAGCAGTTACTCCGGGGGAACGGGCGAGCAGTACTTC
size: once; D: NA; J: TRBJ2-1; V: TRBV5-4; length: 15; CDR3: CASSLDLRLNNEQFF; DNA: TGTGCCAGCAGCTTGGATCTCAGGCTGAACAATGAGCAGTTCTTC
size: NA; D: TRBD1; J: TRBJ2-7; V: TRBV4-1; length: 17; CDR3: CASSHAIGQGAPYEQYF; DNA: TGCGCCAGCAGCCATGCTATAGGACAGGGAGCCCCCTACGAGCAGTACTTC
size: few; D: NA; J: TRBJ1-1; V: TRBV30; length: 15; CDR3: CAWSVFGGPNTEAFF; DNA: TGTGCCTGGAGTGTATTCGGGGGGCCGAACACTGAAGCTTTCTTT
size: NA; D: TRBD2; J: TRBJ2-1; V: TRBV5-8; length: 15; CDR3: CASSLYGGTYNEQFF; DNA: TGTGCCAGCAGCTTGTACGGGGGGACGTACAATGAGCAGTTCTTC
size: NA; D: TRBD1; J: TRBJ1-1; V: TRBV15; length: 13; CDR3: CATSRDLGGEAFF; DNA: TGTGCCACCAGCAGAGACCTAGGGGGCGAAGCTTTCTTT
size: once; D: NA; J: TRBJ1-5; V: TRBV7-9; length: 14; CDR3: CASSLATGNQPQHF; DNA: TGTGCCAGCAGCTTAGCGACAGGTAATCAGCCCCAGCATTTT
size: NA; D: TRBD2; J: TRBJ2-2; V: TRBV6-6; length: 19; CDR3: CASSPGGLAGGANTGELFF; DNA: TGTGCCAGCAGTCCGGGGGGACTAGCGGGGGGCGCGAACACCGGGGAGCTGTTTTTT
size: NA; D: TRBD1; J: TRBJ2-5; V: TRBV5-1; length: 14; CDR3: CASSTSTGVETQYF; DNA: TGCGCCAGCAGCACTTCGACAGGGGTGGAGACCCAGTACTTC
size: NA; D: NA; J: TRBJ2-5; V: TRBV29-1; length: 13; CDR3: CSVNTGIGETQYF; DNA: TGCAGCGTGAACACAGGGATCGGGGAGACCCAGTACTTC
size: NA; D: NA; J: TRBJ1-5; V: TRBV6-5; length: 15; CDR3: CASRKTGSSSQPQHF; DNA: TGTGCCAGCAGGAAAACGGGTTCTTCGAGTCAGCCCCAGCATTTT
size: NA; D: NA; J: TRBJ1-5; V: TRBV7-2; length: 14; CDR3: CASSLTGSNQPQHF; DNA: TGTGCCAGCAGCTTAACAGGTAGCAATCAGCCCCAGCATTTT
size: NA; D: TRBD1; J: TRBJ2-2; V: TRBV7-3; length: 14; CDR3: CASSPGQPPGELFF; DNA: TGTGCCAGCAGCCCGGGACAGCCTCCCGGGGAGCTGTTTTTT
size: NA; D: NA; J: TRBJ1-5; V: TRBV25-1; length: 13; CDR3: CASSRAGNQPQHF; DNA: TGTGCCAGCAGTCGTGCCGGGAATCAGCCCCAGCATTTT
size: NA; D: TRBD2; J: TRBJ2-2; V: TRBV6-2/TRBV6-3; length: 16; CDR3: CASSFSTSGGAGELFF; DNA: TGTGCCAGCAGTTTTTCGACTAGCGGGGGGGCCGGGGAGCTGTTTTTT